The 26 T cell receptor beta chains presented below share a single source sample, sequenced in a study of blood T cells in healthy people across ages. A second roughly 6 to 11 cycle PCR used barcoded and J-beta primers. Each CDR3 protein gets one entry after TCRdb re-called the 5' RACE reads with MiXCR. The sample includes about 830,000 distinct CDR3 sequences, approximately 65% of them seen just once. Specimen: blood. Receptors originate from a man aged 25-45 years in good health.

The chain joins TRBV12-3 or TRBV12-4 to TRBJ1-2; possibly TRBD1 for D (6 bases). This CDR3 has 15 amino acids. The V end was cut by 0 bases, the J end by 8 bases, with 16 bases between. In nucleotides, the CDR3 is TGTGCCAGCAGTTTAGCGCCGTGGGGGGCGCAGGGCTACACCTTC. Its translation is CASSLAPWGAQGYTF.

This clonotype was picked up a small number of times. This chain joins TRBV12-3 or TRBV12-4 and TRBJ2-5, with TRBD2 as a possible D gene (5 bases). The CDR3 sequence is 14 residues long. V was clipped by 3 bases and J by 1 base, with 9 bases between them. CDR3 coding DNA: TGTGCCAGCAGTTTTGGAGGCAGCCAAGAGACCCAGTACTTC. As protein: CASSFGGSQETQYF.

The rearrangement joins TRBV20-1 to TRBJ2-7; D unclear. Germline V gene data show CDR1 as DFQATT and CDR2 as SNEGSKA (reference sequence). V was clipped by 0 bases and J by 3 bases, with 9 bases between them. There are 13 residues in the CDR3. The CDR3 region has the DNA TGCAGTGCTAGAGACCCCCGTATCTACGAGCAGTACTTC. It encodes CSARDPRIYEQYF.

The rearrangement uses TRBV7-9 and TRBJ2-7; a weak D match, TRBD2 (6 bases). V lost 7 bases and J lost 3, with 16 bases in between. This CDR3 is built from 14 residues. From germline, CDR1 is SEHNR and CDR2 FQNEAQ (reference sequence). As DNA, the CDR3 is TGTGCCAGCACCTCAACCCGGGGGAGCTACGAGCAGTACTTC. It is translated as CASTSTRGSYEQYF.

The CDR3 nucleotides read TGTGCCAGCAGCCGCCCCTCGGACAGTCTTAATGAAAAACTGTTTTTT. It encodes CASSRPSDSLNEKLFF. The chain carries TRBV2 and TRBJ1-4, with D possibly being TRBD1 (6 bases). V dropped 6 bases and J dropped 4 bases, with 18 bases sitting between them. Germline V gene data show CDR1 as SNHLY and CDR2 as FYNNEI. The CDR3 length is 16 residues.

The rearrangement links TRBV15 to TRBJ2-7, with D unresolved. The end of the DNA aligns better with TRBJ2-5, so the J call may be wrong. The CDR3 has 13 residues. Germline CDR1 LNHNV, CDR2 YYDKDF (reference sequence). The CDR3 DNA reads TGTGCCACCAGCAGAAGATCAGCAGAGACCCAGTACTTC. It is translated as CATSRRSAETQYF.

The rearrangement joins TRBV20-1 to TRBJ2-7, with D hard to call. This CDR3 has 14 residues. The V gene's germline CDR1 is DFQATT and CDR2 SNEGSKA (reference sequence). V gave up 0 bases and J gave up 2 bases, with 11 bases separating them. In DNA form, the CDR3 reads TGCAGTGCTAGAGAACCGAGAGTAGCCTACGAGCAGTACTTC. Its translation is CSAREPRVAYEQYF.

The CDR3 DNA sequence: TGCAGCGTTAGGCCCTTGGGGCGGACGTACAATGAGCAGTTCTTC. As protein: CSVRPLGRTYNEQFF. The rearrangement joins TRBV29-1 to TRBJ2-1, with D perhaps matching TRBD1 (5 bases). The CDR3 consists of 15 residues. Per the germline V gene, CDR1 is SQVTM and CDR2 is ANQGSEA. Between the trimmed V and J ends, which lost 5 bases and 4 bases, there was a span of 18 bases.

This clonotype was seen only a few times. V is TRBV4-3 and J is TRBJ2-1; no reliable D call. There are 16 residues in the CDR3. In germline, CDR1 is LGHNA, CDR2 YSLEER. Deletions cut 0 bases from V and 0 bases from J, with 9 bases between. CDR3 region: CASSQEPRSSYNEQFF. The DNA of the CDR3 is TGCGCCAGCAGCCAAGAGCCGAGGAGCTCCTACAATGAGCAGTTCTTC.

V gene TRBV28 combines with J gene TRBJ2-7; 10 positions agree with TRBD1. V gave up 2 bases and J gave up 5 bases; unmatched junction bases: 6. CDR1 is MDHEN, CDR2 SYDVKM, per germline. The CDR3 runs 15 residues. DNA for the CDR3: TGTGCCAGCAGTTTAGGGGGGACAGGGGTCCACGAGCAGTACTTC. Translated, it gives CASSLGGTGVHEQYF.

The DNA for the CDR3 is TGTGCCAGCAGCGTAGATTTCCGTATCGCCTACAATGAGCAGTTCTTC. It yields the protein CASSVDFRIAYNEQFF. The chain employs TRBV9 and TRBJ2-1; D remains unclear. CDR1 is SGDLS and CDR2 is YYNGEE in the germline V gene. This CDR3 is 16 amino acids long. The ends were cut back, 0 bases at V and 2 bases at J, with 12 bases in the middle.

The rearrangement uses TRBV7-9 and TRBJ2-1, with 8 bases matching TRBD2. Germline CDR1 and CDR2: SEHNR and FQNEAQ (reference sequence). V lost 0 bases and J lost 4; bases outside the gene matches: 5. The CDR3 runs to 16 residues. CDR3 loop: CASSLADAGGYNEQFF. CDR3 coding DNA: TGTGCCAGCAGCTTAGCAGATGCGGGGGGTTACAATGAGCAGTTCTTC.

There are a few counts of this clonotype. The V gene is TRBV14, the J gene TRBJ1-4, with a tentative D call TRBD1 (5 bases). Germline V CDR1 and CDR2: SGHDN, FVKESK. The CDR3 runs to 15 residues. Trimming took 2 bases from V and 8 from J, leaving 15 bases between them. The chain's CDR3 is CASSQPRGGWEKLFF. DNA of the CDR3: TGTGCCAGCAGCCAACCAAGGGGCGGATGGGAAAAACTGTTTTTT.

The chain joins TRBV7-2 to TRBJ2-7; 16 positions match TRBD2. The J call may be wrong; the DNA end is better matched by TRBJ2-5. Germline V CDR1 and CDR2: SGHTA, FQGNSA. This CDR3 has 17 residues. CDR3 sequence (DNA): TGTGCCAGCAGCCATTCCGGGACTAGCGGGGGGGTAGGGACCCAGTACTTC. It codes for CASSHSGTSGGVGTQYF.

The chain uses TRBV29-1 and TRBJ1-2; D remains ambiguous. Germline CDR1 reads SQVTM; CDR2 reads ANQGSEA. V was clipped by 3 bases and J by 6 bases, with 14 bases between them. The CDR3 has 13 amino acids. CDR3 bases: TGCAGCGTTGAGCTGTACCCGGCGGATGGCTACACCTTC. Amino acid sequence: CSVELYPADGYTF.

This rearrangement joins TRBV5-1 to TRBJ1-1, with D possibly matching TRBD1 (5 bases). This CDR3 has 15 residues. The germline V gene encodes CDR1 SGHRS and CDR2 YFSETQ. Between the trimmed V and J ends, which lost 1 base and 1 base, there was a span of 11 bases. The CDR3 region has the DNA TGCGCCAGCAGCTTGCAAGGGGTACCGAACACTGAAGCTTTCTTT. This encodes CASSLQGVPNTEAFF. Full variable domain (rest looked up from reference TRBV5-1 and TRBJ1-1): KAGVTQTPRYLIKTRGQQVTLSCSPISGHRSVSWYQQTPGQGLQFLFEYFSETQRNKGNFPGRFSGRQFSNSRSEMNVSTLELGDSALYLCASSLQGVPNTEAFFGQGTRLTVV.

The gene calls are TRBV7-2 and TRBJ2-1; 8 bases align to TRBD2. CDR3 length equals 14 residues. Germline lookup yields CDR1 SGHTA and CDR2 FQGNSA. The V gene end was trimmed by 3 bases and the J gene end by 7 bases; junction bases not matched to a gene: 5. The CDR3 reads CASSFAGGWNEQFF. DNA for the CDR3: TGTGCCAGCAGCTTCGCGGGGGGATGGAATGAGCAGTTCTTC.

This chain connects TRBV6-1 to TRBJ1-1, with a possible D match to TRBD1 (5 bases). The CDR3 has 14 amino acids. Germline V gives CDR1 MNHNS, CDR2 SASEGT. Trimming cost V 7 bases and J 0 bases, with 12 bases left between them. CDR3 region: CASTTGTLNTEAFF. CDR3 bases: TGTGCCAGCACCACCGGGACTTTGAACACTGAAGCTTTCTTT.

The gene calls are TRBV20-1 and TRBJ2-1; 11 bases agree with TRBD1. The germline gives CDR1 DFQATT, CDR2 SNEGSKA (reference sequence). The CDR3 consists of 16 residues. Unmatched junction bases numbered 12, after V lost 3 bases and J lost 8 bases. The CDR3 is CSARNLWGQGDYEQFF. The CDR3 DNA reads TGCAGTGCTAGGAACTTATGGGGACAGGGGGATTATGAGCAGTTCTTC.

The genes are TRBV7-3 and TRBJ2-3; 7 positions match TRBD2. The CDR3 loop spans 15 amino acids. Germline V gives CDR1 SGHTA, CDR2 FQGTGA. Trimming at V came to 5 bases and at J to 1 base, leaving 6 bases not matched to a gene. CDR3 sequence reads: CASSMFTSGTDTQYF. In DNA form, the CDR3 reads TGTGCCAGCAGCATGTTTACTAGCGGCACAGATACGCAGTATTTT.

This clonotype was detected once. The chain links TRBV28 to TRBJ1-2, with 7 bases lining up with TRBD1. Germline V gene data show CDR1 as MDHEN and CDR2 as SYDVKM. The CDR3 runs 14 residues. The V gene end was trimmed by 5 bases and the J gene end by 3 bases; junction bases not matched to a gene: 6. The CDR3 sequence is CASSNPGTDYGYTF. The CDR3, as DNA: TGTGCCAGCAGTAACCCTGGGACAGACTATGGCTACACCTTC.

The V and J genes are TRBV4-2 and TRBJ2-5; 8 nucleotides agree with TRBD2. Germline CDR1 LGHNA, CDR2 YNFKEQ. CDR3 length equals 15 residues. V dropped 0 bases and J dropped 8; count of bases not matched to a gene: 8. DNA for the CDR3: TGTGCCAGCAGCCAAGATAGAACTAGCGGAAGAACCCAGTACTTC. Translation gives CASSQDRTSGRTQYF.

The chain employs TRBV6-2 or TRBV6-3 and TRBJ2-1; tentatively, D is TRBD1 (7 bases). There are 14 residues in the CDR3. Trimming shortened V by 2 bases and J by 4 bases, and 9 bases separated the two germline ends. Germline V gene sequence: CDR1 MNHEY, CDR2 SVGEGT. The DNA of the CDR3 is TGTGCCAGCAGTTACGCAGGGGGGTACAATGAGCAGTTCTTC. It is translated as CASSYAGGYNEQFF.

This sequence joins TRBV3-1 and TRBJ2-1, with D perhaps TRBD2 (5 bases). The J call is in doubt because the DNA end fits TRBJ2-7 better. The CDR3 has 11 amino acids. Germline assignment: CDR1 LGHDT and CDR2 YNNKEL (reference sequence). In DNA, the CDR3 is TGTGCCAGCAGCTCATGGGAGGAGCAGTACTTC. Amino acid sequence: CASSSWEEQYF.

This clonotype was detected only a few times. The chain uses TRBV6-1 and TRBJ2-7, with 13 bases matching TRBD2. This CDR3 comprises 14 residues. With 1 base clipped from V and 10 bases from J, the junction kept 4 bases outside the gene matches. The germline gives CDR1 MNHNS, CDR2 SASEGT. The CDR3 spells CASSEGTSGGFQYF. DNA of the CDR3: TGTGCCAGCAGTGAAGGGACTAGCGGGGGTTTTCAGTACTTC.

The CDR3 sequence: CASSFDRGRLYGYTF. The DNA of the CDR3 is TGTGCCAGCAGTTTCGACAGGGGGCGTCTTTATGGCTACACCTTC. This rearrangement joins TRBV12-3 or TRBV12-4 to TRBJ1-2, with 10 bases that match TRBD1. This CDR3 is built from 15 residues. The J segment lost 5 bases and the V segment lost 3 bases, leaving 6 bases of the junction unmatched.